What follows describes a single T cell receptor beta chain. Authors' methods: Amplified reference gene primers provided the basis for estimating nucleated cell counts. Here immunoSEQ multiplex PCR was the method, and the copy in TCRdb shows in-frame clones only, minus some. D and trimming were read from the DNA, whereas the V and J calls and clone size are those reported in that table. The table includes roughly 370,000 clones, just under 90% detected once. This entry comes from a study of blood T cell repertoires in COVID-19. Study-wide context: Sample material is recorded as cDNA or gDNA derived from T cells, B-cell-depleted T cells, or PBMCs.

Germline assignment: CDR1 SGHDN and CDR2 FVKESK. V lost 1 base, J lost 8 bases, and 10 bases stayed unmatched. This CDR3 region has 15 residues. What the recovered Cohort 3 donors had was two negative PCRs, clearance, or symptom resolution. The sample taken for sequencing was PBMCs or T cells enriched from blood (not recorded which). This clonotype originated in a woman aged 50 to 65 who had recovered from COVID-19. The V call is TRBV14, the J call TRBJ1-2; 7 bases are a match to TRBD1. The CDR3 loop reads CASSQASTGAMGYTF. The CDR3 DNA sequence: TGTGCCAGCAGCCAAGCTAGCACAGGGGCGATGGGCTACACCTTC.